Below are 16 T cell receptor beta chains sequenced from a single sample in a study of T cell changes during pregnancy in multiple sclerosis. Sequencing used immunoSEQ multiplex PCR; TCRdb keeps in-frame clones, though not all of them. The top ten clones hold around 5% of a sample with about 40,000 clones, approximately 88% of them seen once. This sample comprised peripheral blood, obtained in the first trimester of pregnancy. The receptors shown here come from a female donor in good health, enrolled as a control in a pregnancy study.

V is TRBV7-8 and J is TRBJ2-3, with 7 bases identical to TRBD1. CDR3 length: 16 residues. CDR1 and CDR2 from the germline V gene are SGHVS and FQNEAQ. With 4 bases clipped from V and 2 bases from J, the junction kept 9 bases outside the gene matches. The DNA for the CDR3 is TGTGCCAGCAGCTCGATCATGGGGACAGACACAGATACGCAGTATTTT. Its protein is CASSSIMGTDTDTQYF.

J is TRBJ2-3 and V is TRBV6-6; TRBD2 matches 10 bases. From germline, CDR1 is MNHNY and CDR2 SVGAGI (reference sequence). Germline trimming cut 0 bases from V and 5 bases from J; bases unmatched to any gene: 5. This CDR3 contains 16 residues. The CDR3, as DNA: TGTGCCAGCAGTTACTCGAGCGGGGGGGTGAAAGATACGCAGTATTTT. As protein: CASSYSSGGVKDTQYF.

V is TRBV9 and J is TRBJ1-4, with 7 positions matching TRBD1. The CDR3 is 15 amino acids. The junction had 5 bases not matched to a gene; V was cut back by 4 bases and J by 2 bases. In germline, CDR1 is SGDLS, CDR2 YYNGEE. The CDR3 coding sequence is TGTGCCAGCAGCCAGCGGACAGGTACTAATGAAAAACTGTTTTTT. As protein: CASSQRTGTNEKLFF.

This clone showed up just a few times. The chain links TRBV19 to TRBJ1-5; D gene uncertain. Germline CDR1 and CDR2: LNHDA and SQIVND (reference sequence). Trimming cost V 4 bases and J 3 bases, with 10 bases left between them. This CDR3 has 14 residues. CDR3: CASSKDGNNQPQHF. Here the CDR3 DNA reads TGTGCCAGTAGTAAAGACGGTAACAATCAGCCCCAGCATTTT.

This chain uses TRBV6-5 with TRBJ2-7, with TRBD1 identical over 9 bases. V lost 2 bases, J lost 1 base, and 6 bases stayed unmatched. The CDR3 contains 16 residues. Germline V gives CDR1 MNHEY, CDR2 SVGAGI. CDR3 nucleotide sequence: TGTGCCAGCAGTTACCTCGGGACAGGGACTTCCTACGAGCAGTACTTC. Its protein is CASSYLGTGTSYEQYF.

This chain uses TRBV21-1 with TRBJ2-1; the listed D gene, TRBD2, was not tested against the DNA. TRBV21-1 is labeled a pseudogene. This CDR3 is built from 19 residues. The CDR3 nucleotides read TGTGCCAGCAGCCGGGGCAATTACCCACGCGGGGGCTCCTACAATGAGCAGTTCTTC. Translation gives CASSRGNYPRGGSYNEQFF.

As DNA, the CDR3 is TGTGCCAGCAGTGAATTCCGGGAGCAGTTCTTC. This translates into CASSEFREQFF. This rearrangement joins TRBV2 to TRBJ2-1; D gene ambiguous. The V end was cut by 2 bases, the J end by 10 bases, with 6 bases between. This CDR3 contains 11 residues. Germline V gene data show CDR1 as SNHLY and CDR2 as FYNNEI.

The chain combines TRBV27 with TRBJ1-4; 8 positions match TRBD1. Germline-derived CDR1 and CDR2 are MNHEY and SMNVEV (reference sequence). This CDR3 spans 14 amino acids. Unmatched junction bases numbered 5, after V lost 7 bases and J lost 4 bases. CDR3 sequence reads: CASKYTGGNEKLFF. The DNA of the CDR3 is TGTGCCAGCAAATATACAGGGGGTAATGAAAAACTGTTTTTT.

The chain has TRBV10-2 and TRBJ1-1; D call uncertain. The V end was cut by 8 bases, the J end by 0 bases, with 13 bases between. There are 14 residues in the CDR3. CDR1 is WSHSY and CDR2 is SAAADI in the germline V gene. The CDR3 nucleotides are TGCGCCAGCGGAGGAGCAGCCCTGAACACTGAAGCTTTCTTT. Amino acid sequence: CASGGAALNTEAFF.

The rearrangement joins TRBV7-8 to TRBJ1-1; D gene uncertain. Germline V CDR1 and CDR2: SGHVS, FQNEAQ. The CDR3 has 14 residues. V was trimmed by 5 bases and J by 4 bases, leaving 14 bases between them. The CDR3 region has the DNA TGTGCCAGCAGCCCCAAGCCGTTTCTCACTGAAGCTTTCTTT. Translated, it gives CASSPKPFLTEAFF.

The chain has TRBV6-5 and TRBJ1-1; TRBD1 matches 7 bases. The CDR3 is made up of 15 amino acids. The trim removed 4 bases at V and 0 bases at J, leaving 5 bases unmatched. Germline lookup yields CDR1 MNHEY and CDR2 SVGAGI. The CDR3, as DNA: TGTGCCAGCAGTTCCCCGACAGGGCTGAACACTGAAGCTTTCTTT. Its translation is CASSSPTGLNTEAFF.

CDR3 bases: TGTGCCAGCAGCTCATGGGGTTTCGCGGCAGGAGGGGAGACCCAGTACTTC. This gives the protein CASSSWGFAAGGETQYF. This rearrangement joins TRBV5-4 to TRBJ2-5; a possible D gene is TRBD2 (6 bases). Germline V gene sequence: CDR1 SGHNT, CDR2 YYREEE (reference sequence). The CDR3 loop spans 17 amino acids. V was pared by 3 bases and J by 5 bases, with 23 bases between.

J is TRBJ2-7 and V is TRBV4-1, with D possibly matching TRBD2 (5 bases). The CDR3 is 14 residues long. CDR1 and CDR2 from the germline V gene are MGHRA and YSYEKL. Trimming removed 4 bases at V and 3 bases at J, with 13 bases between. CDR3 bases: TGCGCCAGCAGCCCTAGCTCACCATTCTACGAGCAGTACTTC. This encodes CASSPSSPFYEQYF.

This chain uses TRBV28 with TRBJ1-4, with D unresolved. CDR1 and CDR2 from the germline V gene are MDHEN and SYDVKM. Trimming removed 8 bases at V and 6 bases at J, with 4 bases between. The CDR3 runs to 10 residues. CDR3 protein: CASRDEKLFF. The CDR3 DNA follows: TGTGCCAGCCGAGATGAAAAACTGTTTTTT.

The table lists this clone with a few counts. The V and J genes are TRBV10-3 and TRBJ2-1; 11 bases are shared with TRBD2. The CDR3 consists of 17 residues. CDR1 ENHRY and CDR2 SYGVKD come from the germline V gene. After removal of 5 bases from V and 4 bases from J, the junction contained 10 bases not matched to a gene. The CDR3 loop is CAISFSGGAGVYNEQFF. The CDR3 DNA reads as TGTGCCATCAGTTTTAGCGGGGGGGCCGGGGTTTACAATGAGCAGTTCTTC.

V and J are TRBV10-2 and TRBJ2-7; 7 bases are a match to TRBD2. CDR1 is WSHSY, CDR2 SAAADI, per germline. V was clipped by 1 base and J by 5 bases; unmatched bases: 11. The CDR3 loop spans 16 amino acids. The CDR3: CASSELGGTNFHEQYF. The CDR3 bases are TGCGCCAGCAGTGAGTTGGGCGGGACTAACTTCCACGAGCAGTACTTC.